A selection of T cell receptor beta chains follows, all from one sample in a study of OX40 agonist ivuxolimab in advanced cancers. Sequenced by immunoSEQ multiplex PCR; TCRdb stores in-frame clones only, minus some. Of 40,000 or so clones listed, about 72% are singletons. Sample: CD4+ or CD8+ T cells sorted from blood, taken in a trial of the OX40 agonist ivuxolimab. All receptors derive from an adult with an advanced solid tumor such as melanoma, head and neck, liver or kidney cancer. CDR3s include the opening cysteine and the closing phenylalanine or tryptophan. The order of the fields is V gene, clone size, D gene, J gene, CDR3 DNA, CDR3 protein. D genes are given only for firm matches. Not all rows give a size; the values are once, few, many and, for expanded clones, a class.

>TRBV9|-|-|TRBJ1-2
TGTGCCAGCAGCGTAACCCCTGCAGGGCAAGGCTACACCTTC
CASSVTPAGQGYTF
>TRBV6-5|medium-sized|-|TRBJ1-1
TGTGCCAGCAGTTACGTTTTGGGGGGAAAAACTGAAGCTTTCTTT
CASSYVLGGKTEAFF
>TRBV28|-|-|TRBJ1-4
TGTGCCAGCAGGGGGGGAATTGCAACTAATGAAAAACTGTTTTTT
CASRGGIATNEKLFF
>TRBV5-1|-|-|TRBJ1-4
TGCGCCAGCAGTATCACAGGGACTACTAATGAAAAACTGTTTTTT
CASSITGTTNEKLFF
>TRBV20-1|-|-|TRBJ2-7
TGCAGTGCTAGTCCGACCTACGAGCAGTACTTC
CSASPTYEQYF
>TRBV29-1|-|-|TRBJ2-2
TGCAGCGTTGTACAGGTGAACACCGGGGAGCTGTTTTTT
CSVVQVNTGELFF
>TRBV5-1|-|TRBD2|TRBJ2-3
TGCGCCAGCAATTCCGCGGGAGCTAGCACAGATACGCAGTATTTT
CASNSAGASTDTQYF
>TRBV6-1|-|-|TRBJ2-1
TGTGCCAGCACCATAAGGGCTAGAGACAATGAGCAGTTCTTC
CASTIRARDNEQFF
>TRBV11-2|-|TRBD2|TRBJ2-5
TGTGCCAGCAGCTCCCCTCTAGAGCGTCGGACTAGCACACAAGAGACCCAGTACTTC
CASSSPLERRTSTQETQYF
>TRBV5-6|-|-|TRBJ2-7
TGTGCCAGCAGCCAGCGGGTCCACTCCTACGAGCAGTACTTC
CASSQRVHSYEQYF
>TRBV28|-|-|TRBJ1-1
TGTGCCAGCAGTGGGGGGAACACTGAAGCTTTCTTT
CASSGGNTEAFF
>TRBV7-2|-|TRBD1|TRBJ2-5
TGTGCCAGCAACCGGGACAGGGGGAGACAAGAGACCCAGTACTTC
CASNRDRGRQETQYF
>TRBV5-6|medium-sized|TRBD1|TRBJ2-7
TGTGCCAGCAGCCCCGGGACAGGGGTCTTGTACTTC
CASSPGTGVLYF
>TRBV6-1|-|-|TRBJ1-2
TGTGCCAGCACTCAATTCGGGTCAGCCGGGGGCACCTTC
CASTQFGSAGGTF
>TRBV6-1|-|-|TRBJ2-7
TGTGCCAGCAGTCATACCCAGGGGAACTACGAGCAGTACTTC
CASSHTQGNYEQYF
>TRBV6-6|-|-|TRBJ2-2
TGTGCCAGCAGATTGGGACGGAGCCTGGGTGAGCTGTTTTTT
CASRLGRSLGELFF
>TRBV10-2|-|-|TRBJ1-5
TGCGCCAGCAGCGTAGATAGCAATCAGCCCCAGCATTTT
CASSVDSNQPQHF
>TRBV27|-|-|TRBJ2-7
TGTGCCAGCAGTTCCCTTGATAGATACGAGCAGTACTTC
CASSSLDRYEQYF
>TRBV6-1|-|-|TRBJ2-1
TGTGCCAGCAGGAGACTCAATGAGCAGTTCTTC
CASRRLNEQFF
>TRBV2|-|TRBD1|TRBJ1-1
TGTGCCAGCGGTTGGACAGGGAGGACTGAAGCTTTCTTT
CASGWTGRTEAFF
>TRBV7-6|-|-|TRBJ2-1
TGTGCCAGCAAGGCCTATATCCAGGGCCATGAGCAGTTCTTC
CASKAYIQGHEQFF
>TRBV21-1|many|-|TRBJ2-3
TGTGCCTTACTGGCGGCGCAGTATTTT
CALLAAQYF
>TRBV14|-|-|TRBJ2-2
TGTGCCAGCAGCCAAGTGAGCGGCACCGGGGAGCTGTTTTTT
CASSQVSGTGELFF
>TRBV2|-|-|TRBJ1-2
TGTGCCAGCAGTGTAGGCACAGGTAACTATGGCTACACCTTC
CASSVGTGNYGYTF
>TRBV2|-|TRBD2|TRBJ2-3
TGTGCCAGCAGCTTTAGCGGGAGTCCCCCCACAGATACGCAGTATTTT
CASSFSGSPPTDTQYF
>TRBV7-2|-|-|TRBJ2-5
TGTGCCAGCAGCTTAGTTCGTGAGACCCAGTACTTC
CASSLVRETQYF
>TRBV9|-|-|TRBJ1-2
TGTGCCAGCAGCGCATTGGAGGGGTTTGGCTACACCTTC
CASSALEGFGYTF
>TRBV5-5|-|-|TRBJ2-1
TGTGCCAGCAGCTTCAGTTCGAATGAGCAGTTCTTC
CASSFSSNEQFF
>TRBV27|-|-|TRBJ1-4
TGTGCCAGCAGCCCCTCCGGGATCCTACAATTTCTGTTTTTT
CASSPSGILQFLFF
>TRBV18|-|-|TRBJ2-2
TGTGCCAGCTCACCACCGTCCCGGAAACTCGGGGAGCTGTTTTTT
CASSPPSRKLGELFF
>TRBV7-2|-|TRBD2|TRBJ2-7
TGTGCCAGCAGCCCCCTAGGACTAGCGGGGGGGCATTTCGAGCAGTACTTC
CASSPLGLAGGHFEQYF
>TRBV5-4|-|-|TRBJ2-1
TGTGCCAGCAAACTGTGGCCGTACAATGAGCAGTTCTTC
CASKLWPYNEQFF
>TRBV27|-|TRBD1|TRBJ2-1
TGTGCCAGCAGTCCCGGGACAGGCTCCTACAATGAGCAGTTCTTC
CASSPGTGSYNEQFF
>TRBV2|-|-|TRBJ1-4
TGTGCCAGCAGTGAAGGAGTATGGATGCTGGAAGAAAAACTGTTTTTT
CASSEGVWMLEEKLFF
>TRBV6-6|-|-|TRBJ1-3
TGTGCCAGCAGGACACGCGGACGAGGAAACACCATATATTTT
CASRTRGRGNTIYF
>TRBV28|-|-|TRBJ2-3
TGTGCCAGCAGTTTTCGCTCGCGTGGGACAGATACGCAGTATTTT
CASSFRSRGTDTQYF
>TRBV12-5|-|-|TRBJ2-1
TGTGCTAGTGGTTCATCGACATCTGCCTACAATGAGCAGTTCTTC
CASGSSTSAYNEQFF
>TRBV7-2|-|-|TRBJ2-1
TGTGCCAGCAGTTCGACTACTGACAGACGCAATGAGCAGTTCTTC
CASSSTTDRRNEQFF
>TRBV10-2|-|-|TRBJ2-7
TGCGCCAGCAAAGATGGAGTGGGTTACGAGCAGTACTTC
CASKDGVGYEQYF
>TRBV6-1|-|-|TRBJ1-1
TGTGCCAGCAGGTATACAGGCGGGGGGAGGACTGAAGCTTTCTTT
CASRYTGGGRTEAFF
>TRBV4-2|-|-|TRBJ2-2
TGTGCCAGCAGCCAACTACCGGCAAGGGGCGGCACCGGGGAGCTGTTTTTT
CASSQLPARGGTGELFF
>TRBV7-9|-|-|TRBJ1-4
TGTGCCAGCAGCTTAGTTTTGACAGGATTTAATGAAAAACTGTTTTTT
CASSLVLTGFNEKLFF
>TRBV7-2|-|TRBD1|TRBJ1-3
TGTGCCAGCAGCTCGTGGACAGGCTCTGGAAACACCATATATTTT
CASSSWTGSGNTIYF
>TRBV13|-|-|TRBJ2-1
TGTGCCAGCAGTCGAGCTGGGGTTAATGAGCAGTTCTTC
CASSRAGVNEQFF
>TRBV5-1|-|-|TRBJ1-2
TGCGCCAGCAGCTTGGGGGACAATAACTATGGCTACACCTTC
CASSLGDNNYGYTF
>TRBV9|-|-|TRBJ2-7
TGTGCCAGCAGCGTAGATATGGTTGGGACGAGGGGTGAGCAGTACTTC
CASSVDMVGTRGEQYF
>TRBV20-1|-|-|TRBJ1-5
TGCAGTGCTAGCCGGGATCAGCCCCAGCATTTT
CSASRDQPQHF
>TRBV27|medium-sized|-|TRBJ1-1
TGTGCCAGCAGTATGTTTCCGAACACTGAAGCTTTCTTT
CASSMFPNTEAFF
>TRBV27|-|-|TRBJ1-5
TGTGCCAGCAGTCCGCCCCTGGGACGTAATCAGCCCCAGCATTTT
CASSPPLGRNQPQHF
>TRBV7-2|few|-|TRBJ2-5
TGTGCCAGCAGTCATCGGACGTTCCAAGAGACCCAGTACTTC
CASSHRTFQETQYF
>TRBV4-3|-|-|TRBJ1-5
TGCGCCAGCAGCTTTGGACGGAGCAATCAGCCCCAGCATTTT
CASSFGRSNQPQHF
>TRBV10-1|-|TRBD2|TRBJ2-5
TGCGCCAGCAGTGAAGGCGGGAGAGGAGAGACCCAGTACTTC
CASSEGGRGETQYF
>TRBV30|-|-|TRBJ1-4
TGTGCCTGGAGTCCCCGGGACACCCATTGGTATAAAAAACTGTTTTTT
CAWSPRDTHWYKKLFF